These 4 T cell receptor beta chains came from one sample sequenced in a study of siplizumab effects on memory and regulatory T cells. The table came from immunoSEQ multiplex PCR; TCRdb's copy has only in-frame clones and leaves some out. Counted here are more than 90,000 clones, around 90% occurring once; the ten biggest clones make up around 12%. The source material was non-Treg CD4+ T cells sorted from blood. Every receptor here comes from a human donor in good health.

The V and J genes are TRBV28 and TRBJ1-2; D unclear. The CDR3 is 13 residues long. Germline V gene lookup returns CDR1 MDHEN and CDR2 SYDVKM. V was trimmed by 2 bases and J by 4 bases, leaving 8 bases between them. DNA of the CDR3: TGTGCCAGCAGTTTAATAACGGGCTATGGCTACACCTTC. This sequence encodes CASSLITGYGYTF.

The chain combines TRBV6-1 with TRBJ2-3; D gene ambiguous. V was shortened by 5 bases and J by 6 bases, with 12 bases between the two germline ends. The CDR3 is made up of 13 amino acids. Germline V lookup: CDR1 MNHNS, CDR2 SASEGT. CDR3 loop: CASSRQSGDTQYF. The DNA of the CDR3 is TGTGCCAGCAGTAGACAATCCGGGGATACGCAGTATTTT.

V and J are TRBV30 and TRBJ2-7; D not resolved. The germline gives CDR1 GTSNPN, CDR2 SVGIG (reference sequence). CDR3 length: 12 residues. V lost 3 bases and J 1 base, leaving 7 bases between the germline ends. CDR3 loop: CAWSILSYEQYF. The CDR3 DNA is TGTGCCTGGAGCATACTGTCCTACGAGCAGTACTTC.

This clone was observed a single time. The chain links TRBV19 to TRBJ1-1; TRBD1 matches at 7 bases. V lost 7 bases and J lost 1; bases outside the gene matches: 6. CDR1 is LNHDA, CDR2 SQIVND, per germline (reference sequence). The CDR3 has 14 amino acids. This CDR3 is CASKVGQTNTEAFF. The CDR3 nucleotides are TGTGCCAGTAAGGTGGGACAGACGAACACTGAAGCTTTCTTT.